The 4 T cell receptor beta chains below were found in one sample sequenced in a study of blood T cell repertoires in COVID-19. Method: immunoSEQ multiplex PCR; TCRdb's copy keeps in-frame clones and lacks some. The table shows approximately 210,000 clones, with around four fifths occurring only once. The sample was peripheral blood. All receptors come from a woman between 45 and 65 years old with acute or convalescent COVID-19.

Comments on this clone: This may come from a read error, since a much larger clone is one base off. The gene calls are TRBV3-1 (or the pseudogene TRBV3-2) and TRBJ1-1; the match to TRBD1 covers 7 bases. Germline V gene data show CDR1 as LGHDT and CDR2 as YNNKEL (reference sequence). CDR3 length equals 14 residues. This chain's CDR3 is CANSQGQENTEAFF. For the CDR3, the DNA is TGTGCCAACAGCCAAGGACAGGAAAACACTGAAGCTTTCTTT.

The chain employs TRBV5-1 and TRBJ2-5; 9 bases align to TRBD1. V lost 3 bases, J lost 5 bases, and 5 bases stayed unmatched. Germline assignment: CDR1 SGHRS and CDR2 YFSETQ. This CDR3 comprises 14 residues. CDR3 loop: CASSSGQGVETQYF. The DNA for the CDR3 is TGCGCCAGCAGCTCGGGACAGGGTGTCGAGACCCAGTACTTC.

The gene calls are TRBV19 and TRBJ2-7; 14 nucleotides align to TRBD2. V gave up 5 bases and J gave up 6 bases; unmatched junction bases: 3. CDR3 length: 14 residues. Germline CDR1 is LNHDA and CDR2 is SQIVND (reference sequence). The CDR3 reads CASSEGLAGVEQYF. CDR3 bases: TGTGCCAGTAGTGAGGGACTAGCGGGAGTCGAGCAGTACTTC. Based on the CDR3 plus reference TRBV19 and TRBJ2-7, the full variable domain is DGGITQSPKYLFRKEGQNVTLSCEQNLNHDAMYWYRQDPGQGLRLIYYSQIVNDFQKGDIAEGYSVSREKKESFPLTVTSAQKNPTAFYLCASSEGLAGVEQYFGPGTRLTVT.

The CDR3 DNA reads as TGTGCCGCGACAGGGTCCTATAATTCACCCCTCCACTTT. Its protein product is CAATGSYNSPLHF. The chain combines TRBV25-1 with TRBJ1-6, with 7 positions matching TRBD1. The CDR3 runs 13 residues. V dropped 11 bases and J dropped 1; count of bases not matched to a gene: 2. The V gene's germline CDR1 is MGHDK and CDR2 SYGVNS.